What follows are 28 T cell receptor beta chains derived from one specimen sequenced in a study of T-cell reconstitution after alpha-beta-depleted transplantation in children (dated by TCRdb to between 2015 and 2016). Library method: PCR. The sequencer was an Illumina HiSeq 2500. TCR library preparation used molecular barcoding, with unique molecular identifiers applied to normalize quantification of the TCRbeta repertoire. Using fastp at Q25 and MiXCR, TCRdb reprocessed the public reads and kept productive beta chains. For every CDR3 protein sequence, its rows merge into one entry that carries the most common genes and DNA. This sample lists more than 60,000 distinct CDR3 sequences; 5.5% to 7.5% were detected once. The biggest ten clones account for approximately 2.4% of the sample. Sequencing was performed on PBMCs from the stem cell graft donor, taken from the stem cell graft. These receptors were obtained from a human donor who donated a stem cell graft to a child with acute lymphoblastic leukemia.

The sample holds many counts of this clonotype. V and J are TRBV7-9 and TRBJ2-1, with D maybe TRBD1 (6 bases). V was shortened by 6 bases and J by 8 bases, with 17 bases between the two germline ends. Looked up from germline, CDR1 is SEHNR and CDR2 is FQNEAQ (reference sequence). CDR3 length: 14 amino acids. CDR3 in amino acids: CASRTGAGAYEQFF. CDR3 DNA sequence: TGTGCCAGCAGGACTGGGGCAGGGGCCTATGAGCAGTTCTTC.

This chain uses TRBV5-6 with TRBJ1-5; D not resolved. The V gene lost 5 bases and the J gene lost 3 bases, with 6 bases spanning the gap. Per the germline V gene, CDR1 is SGHDT and CDR2 is YYEEEE. The CDR3 is 12 residues long. Here the CDR3 DNA reads TGTGCCAGCAGTAAAGACAATCAGCCCCAGCATTTT. Its protein is CASSKDNQPQHF.

Remarks on this clonotype: This may stem from a read error, because a much larger clone lies one nucleotide away. V usage is TRBV5-6 and J usage is TRBJ2-5; tentative D call: TRBD2 (5 bases). Germline lookup yields CDR1 SGHDT and CDR2 YYEEEE. This CDR3 region has 14 residues. Trimming removed 0 bases from V and 4 bases from J, with 10 bases in between. The CDR3 region has the DNA TGTGCCAGCAGCTTGGCCTCAGAGGGAGAGACCCAGTACTTC. The encoded protein is CASSLASEGETQYF. Full variable domain (outside the CDR3, taken from reference TRBV5-6 and TRBJ2-5): DAGVTQSPTHLIKTRGQQVTLRCSPKSGHDTVSWYQQALGQGPQFIFQYYEEEERQRGNFPDRFSGHQFPNYSSELNVNALLLGDSALYLCASSLASEGETQYFGPGTRLLVL.

In this sample, this clonotype turned up many times. The chain combines TRBV12-3 or TRBV12-4 with TRBJ2-3, with 7 bases lining up with TRBD1. The CDR3 is 15 residues long. The V gene end was trimmed by 3 bases and the J gene end by 0 bases; junction bases not matched to a gene: 3. CDR3 residues: CASSFTGASTDTQYF. DNA for the CDR3: TGTGCCAGCAGTTTCACAGGGGCTAGCACAGATACGCAGTATTTT.

The rearrangement joins TRBV15 to TRBJ2-3; maybe TRBD2 (5 bases). Trimming took 5 bases from V and 9 from J, leaving 18 bases between them. Germline values: CDR1 LNHNV, CDR2 YYDKDF (reference sequence). The CDR3 is 14 amino acids. The CDR3, as DNA: TGTGCCACCAGCGGACTGGGCCCATCCGAGACGCAGTATTTT. It translates to CATSGLGPSETQYF.

This clonotype was recorded at least ten times. This chain uses TRBV7-2 with TRBJ2-7; a weak D match, TRBD1 (6 bases). Germline CDR1 and CDR2: SGHTA and FQGNSA. V was trimmed by 6 bases and J by 4 bases, leaving 13 bases between them. This CDR3 contains 13 residues. This chain's CDR3 is CASSSGAGYEQYF. DNA for the CDR3: TGTGCCAGCAGTTCAGGGGCTGGATACGAGCAGTACTTC.

This clonotype was seen more than once but under ten times. V gene TRBV20-1 combines with J gene TRBJ1-2, with a tentative D call TRBD1 (5 bases). CDR1 is DFQATT and CDR2 is SNEGSKA in the germline V gene (reference sequence). The V end was cut by 4 bases, the J end by 8 bases, with 17 bases between. The CDR3 loop spans 13 amino acids. CDR3: CSAIDQGGRGYTF. The CDR3 coding sequence is TGCAGTGCTATAGACCAGGGAGGTCGAGGCTACACCTTC.

This clonotype was detected only a few times. The genes are TRBV10-3 and TRBJ1-2, with 12 nucleotides matching TRBD1. The germline V gene encodes CDR1 ENHRY and CDR2 SYGVKD. The V and J ends lost 0 bases and 6 bases, in that order; junction bases with no gene match: 8. The CDR3 is made up of 17 amino acids. CDR3 bases: TGTGCCATCAGTGAGTCGGGACAGGGGGCGAGTCTAGATGGCTACACCTTC. Protein product: CAISESGQGASLDGYTF.

At least ten counts were recorded for this clonotype. The chain carries TRBV5-1 and TRBJ2-7, with TRBD2 identical over 8 bases. Germline V gene data show CDR1 as SGHRS and CDR2 as YFSETQ. V shed 2 bases, J shed 3 bases, and the junction held 1 base outside the gene matches. The CDR3 extends over 13 amino acids. The CDR3 region is CASSFSGSYEQYF. The CDR3, as DNA: TGCGCCAGCAGCTTCAGCGGGAGCTACGAGCAGTACTTC.

This chain joins TRBV20-1 and TRBJ1-4, with 7 nucleotides matching TRBD1. The V gene end was trimmed by 4 bases and the J gene end by 2 bases; junction bases not matched to a gene: 4. Germline CDR1 DFQATT, CDR2 SNEGSKA (reference sequence). The CDR3 loop spans 14 amino acids. In nucleotides, the CDR3 is TGCAGTGCTATACCGACAGGGACTAATGAAAAACTGTTTTTT. This sequence encodes CSAIPTGTNEKLFF.

This clonotype has more than one count but fewer than ten. The rearrangement joins TRBV7-6 to TRBJ1-6, with 8 positions matching TRBD1. The CDR3 spans 15 residues. CDR1 and CDR2 from the germline V gene are SGHVS and FNYEAQ. The V segment lost 5 bases and the J segment 10 bases; nucleotides outside the gene matches: 10. CDR3 sequence reads: CASSLEAGGDSPLHF. The CDR3, as DNA: TGTGCCAGCAGCCTGGAGGCAGGGGGCGACTCACCCCTCCACTTT.

This clonotype was detected many times. The chain links TRBV29-1 to TRBJ1-5; the match to TRBD1 covers 7 bases. Germline assignment: CDR1 SQVTM and CDR2 ANQGSEA. CDR3 length: 13 amino acids. The trim removed 7 bases at V and 4 bases at J, leaving 7 bases unmatched. The CDR3 coding sequence is TGCAGCGCCCGGACAGGTCTTAATCAGCCCCAGCATTTT. It translates to CSARTGLNQPQHF.

This clonotype has ten or more counts. The chain couples TRBV6-4 to TRBJ1-5, with a tentative D call TRBD1 (5 bases). The CDR3 consists of 15 residues. V lost 6 bases and J 4 bases, leaving 16 bases between the germline ends. Germline CDR1 reads MRHNA; CDR2 reads SNTAGT. The CDR3 DNA is TGTGCCAGCAGGCCCCCGGGACGGAAAAATCAGCCCCAGCATTTT. It yields the protein CASRPPGRKNQPQHF.

Details on this clonotype: One end of the junction is discordant with germline, which a read error may explain. The rearrangement uses TRBV6-4 and TRBJ2-3, with unresolved D. CDR3 length: 14 amino acids. The V gene's germline CDR1 is MRHNA and CDR2 SNTAGT. CDR3 sequence reads: CATSDGHSTDTQYF. CDR3 DNA: TGTGCCACCAGTGACGGCCATAGCACAGATACGCAGTATTTT.

There are many counts of this clonotype. The rearrangement uses TRBV12-3 or TRBV12-4 and TRBJ1-6, with no clear D. The germline V and J ends were trimmed by 6 bases and 6 bases, with 6 bases remaining between them. The CDR3 runs to 12 residues. The CDR3, as DNA: TGTGCCAGCAGCTTTTCTAATTCACCCCTCCACTTT. Amino acids: CASSFSNSPLHF.

This clonotype turned up a few times. A read error may explain this, as a much larger clone is one base away. The chain carries TRBV5-4 and TRBJ2-6; D ambiguous. Trimming stripped 7 bases from V and 0 bases from J, with 2 bases between. The CDR3 covers 12 residues. CDR1 is SGHNT and CDR2 is YYREEE in the germline V gene (reference sequence). The DNA for the CDR3 is TGTGCCAGCGGCTCTGGGGCCAACGTCCTGACTTTC. Amino acid sequence: CASGSGANVLTF.

This clonotype was seen a few times. Relative to the germline gene, one junction end is altered; a read error may explain this. The chain carries TRBV29-1 and TRBJ2-1; D call uncertain. The V gene's germline CDR1 is SQVTM and CDR2 ANQGSEA. This CDR3 is 14 amino acids long. The CDR3 DNA follows: TGCAGCGCAGACCTTAGTGCATCCTACAATCAGCAGTTCTTC. This encodes CSADLSASYNQQFF.

This clonotype was seen repeatedly, ten times or more. The CDR3 protein is CASSGNSGNQPQHF. The CDR3 region has the DNA TGTGCCAGCAGTGGAAACAGTGGCAATCAGCCCCAGCATTTT. The V call is TRBV25-1, the J call TRBJ1-5; D gene uncertain. This CDR3 is built from 14 residues. Trimming pared 4 bases from V and 2 bases from J, leaving 9 bases between. Germline-derived CDR1 and CDR2 are MGHDK and SYGVNS.

The table lists this clonotype with many counts. The chain uses TRBV20-1 and TRBJ1-1; D possibly corresponds to TRBD1 (6 bases). The V end lost 0 bases, the J end lost 5 bases, and 16 bases lay between the germline ends. Per germline, CDR1 DFQATT and CDR2 SNEGSKA (reference sequence). CDR3 length: 15 residues. The CDR3, as DNA: TGCAGTGCTAGAGATGTAGACAGGTTGGGAACTGAAGCTTTCTTT. Translating it yields CSARDVDRLGTEAFF.

This clonotype has more than one count but fewer than ten. V usage is TRBV6-1 and J usage is TRBJ2-4, with D maybe TRBD2 (5 bases). CDR1 and CDR2 (germline): MNHNS, SASEGT. The CDR3 extends over 15 amino acids. V shed 1 base and J shed 8 bases, with 15 bases lying between them. CDR3 coding DNA: TGTGCCAGCAGTGAAGTATTGGTAGGGAGTGACATTCAGTACTTC. Amino acid sequence: CASSEVLVGSDIQYF.

This clonotype was observed at least ten times. The chain carries TRBV7-9 and TRBJ1-5; D perhaps matches TRBD1 (6 bases). V lost 5 bases, J lost 4 bases, and 15 bases lay in between. The CDR3 covers 15 residues. CDR1 and CDR2 from the germline V gene are SEHNR and FQNEAQ (reference sequence). Here the CDR3 DNA reads TGTGCCAGCAGCCGGGGGGACGGACAGAATCAGCCCCAGCATTTT. Protein sequence: CASSRGDGQNQPQHF.

The sample holds many counts of this clonotype. The chain joins TRBV21-1 to TRBJ1-2. TRBV21-1 is a pseudogene locus. This CDR3 has 16 residues. The DNA of the CDR3 is TGTGCCAGCAGCCCCTTGACTGAGCTTATATCCTATGGCTACACCTTC. It encodes CASSPLTELISYGYTF.

At least ten counts were recorded for this clonotype. J is TRBJ1-5 and V is TRBV4-2, with D hard to call. Germline-derived CDR1 and CDR2 are LGHNA and YNFKEQ. The CDR3 is 14 amino acids. Trimming left V 0 bases short and J 1 base short, with 4 bases between. The chain's CDR3 is CASSQETSNQPQHF. The CDR3 nucleotides are TGTGCCAGCAGCCAAGAGACCAGCAATCAGCCCCAGCATTTT.

The chain recombines TRBV20-1 with TRBJ1-4; D is undetermined. The V gene lost 3 bases and the J gene lost 10 bases, with 12 bases spanning the gap. Germline values: CDR1 DFQATT, CDR2 SNEGSKA (reference sequence). The CDR3 is 12 residues long. CDR3 nucleotides: TGCAGTGCTAGTGGGTCGGAGGGAAAACTGTTTTTT. This sequence encodes CSASGSEGKLFF.

The DNA for the CDR3 is TGCAGTGCTAGAGACCGCTCGAGAGGGGACTCAGATACGCAGTATTTT. Protein sequence: CSARDRSRGDSDTQYF. The genes are TRBV20-1 and TRBJ2-3, with D maybe TRBD2 (6 bases). There are 16 residues in the CDR3. Trimming stripped 0 bases from V and 4 bases from J, with 17 bases between. Per the germline V gene, CDR1 is DFQATT and CDR2 is SNEGSKA (reference sequence).

As for this clonotype: The junction departs from the called germline gene at one end, perhaps through a read error. J is TRBJ2-3 and V is TRBV20-1; D is undetermined. CDR3 length equals 15 residues. CDR1 is DFQATT and CDR2 is SNEGSKA in the germline V gene (reference sequence). CDR3 region: CSVVAVLVSTDTRYF. In nucleotides, the CDR3 is TGCAGTGTAGTAGCCGTGCTAGTTAGCACAGATACGCGGTATTTT.

There are many counts of this clonotype. The chain has TRBV11-2 and TRBJ2-5, with no clear D. V lost 4 bases and J lost 2, with 14 bases in between. Looked up from germline, CDR1 is SGHAT and CDR2 is FQNNGV. The CDR3 is 15 amino acids. The CDR3 DNA reads as TGTGCCAGCAGCTCAAGTGGCAGTATACAAGAGACCCAGTACTTC. Encoded protein: CASSSSGSIQETQYF.

This clonotype was picked up many times. The V gene is TRBV5-1, the J gene TRBJ1-4; perhaps TRBD1 as D (5 bases). The V and J ends lost 0 bases and 8 bases respectively, with 11 bases between them. Germline V gene lookup returns CDR1 SGHRS and CDR2 YFSETQ. The CDR3 runs 14 residues. This CDR3 reads CASSLESGREKLFF. CDR3 bases: TGCGCCAGCAGCTTGGAATCGGGGCGCGAAAAACTGTTTTTT.